These 27 T cell receptor beta chains originate from one sample sequenced in a study of blood T cells in healthy people across ages. A J-beta primer mix and a sample-barcoded 5' primer were used in a second PCR of roughly 7 to 12 cycles. MiXCR, applied by TCRdb to the 5' RACE reads, yields one record per CDR3 protein. The data hold hundreds of thousands of distinct CDR3 sequences, with 45% to 50% observed a single time. The sample consisted of blood. Source of these receptors: an older woman in good health.

The chain has TRBV27 and TRBJ2-1; 8 positions match TRBD2. V shed 6 bases and J 6 bases; nucleotides not matched to a gene: 16. The CDR3 loop spans 17 amino acids. CDR1 MNHEY and CDR2 SMNVEV come from the germline V gene (reference sequence). CDR3 in DNA: TGTGCCAGCAGACGACCGGGACTAGTATATAAGGGCAATGAGCAGTTCTTC. This sequence encodes CASRRPGLVYKGNEQFF.

This clonotype was seen a few times. The chain couples TRBV5-1 to TRBJ1-1; D call uncertain. The V and J ends lost 0 bases and 1 base respectively, with 10 bases between them. CDR3 length: 15 residues. Germline lookup yields CDR1 SGHRS and CDR2 YFSETQ. In nucleotides, the CDR3 is TGCGCCAGCAGCTTGGGTAGGGTGGCGAACACTGAAGCTTTCTTT. It encodes CASSLGRVANTEAFF.

This clonotype was seen many times. J is TRBJ2-7 and V is TRBV5-6; D is unclear. Trimming pared 0 bases from V and 4 bases from J, leaving 5 bases between. The CDR3 length is 12 residues. CDR1 and CDR2 (germline): SGHDT, YYEEEE. The CDR3 region is CASSLDDYEQYF. In nucleotides, the CDR3 is TGTGCCAGCAGCTTGGATGATTACGAGCAGTACTTC. Full variable domain (rest looked up from reference TRBV5-6 and TRBJ2-7): DAGVTQSPTHLIKTRGQQVTLRCSPKSGHDTVSWYQQALGQGPQFIFQYYEEEERQRGNFPDRFSGHQFPNYSSELNVNALLLGDSALYLCASSLDDYEQYFGPGTRLTVT.

V usage is TRBV20-1 and J usage is TRBJ2-1, with 14 bases fitting TRBD2. V lost 5 bases to trimming and J lost 7 bases; unmatched junction nucleotides: 7. Looked up from germline, CDR1 is DFQATT and CDR2 is SNEGSKA (reference sequence). CDR3 length: 15 amino acids. The CDR3 region is CSAQSGTSGRNEQFF. CDR3 bases: TGCAGTGCTCAGTCCGGGACTAGCGGGAGAAATGAGCAGTTCTTC.

A note on this clonotype: It may be a read error: a sequence one base away is much more abundant. The V and J genes are TRBV28 and TRBJ2-7; D remains unclear. Germline values: CDR1 MDHEN, CDR2 SYDVKM. The CDR3 totals 12 residues. The CDR3 bases are TGTGCCGGCAGCTTCAGCTCCTACGAGCAGTACTTC. As protein: CAGSFSSYEQYF. Looking up the rest from reference TRBV28 and TRBJ2-7 gives the full variable domain: DVKVTQSSRYLVKRTGEKVFLECVQDMDHENMFWYRQDPGLGLRLIYFSYDVKMKEKGDIPEGYSVSREKKERFSLILESASTNQTSMYLCAGSFSSYEQYFGPGTRLTVT.

The rearrangement uses TRBV24-1 and TRBJ2-4, with 11 bases that match TRBD1. V gave up 4 bases and J gave up 9 bases; unmatched junction bases: 19. Germline assignment: CDR1 KGHDR and CDR2 SFDVKD. The CDR3 runs 19 residues. Written as DNA, the CDR3 is TGTGCCACCAGTGACGCCTCGATCCCAGGGACAGGGGGAGGCACCATTCAGTACTTC. It specifies CATSDASIPGTGGGTIQYF.

The J gene is TRBJ1-1, the V gene TRBV7-2; D unresolved. V was trimmed by 4 bases and J by 7 bases, leaving 13 bases between them. Germline values: CDR1 SGHTA, CDR2 FQGNSA. This CDR3 is 13 amino acids long. For the CDR3, the DNA is TGTGCCAGCAGCTCCCGAGGAGGAAATGAAGCTTTCTTT. It encodes CASSSRGGNEAFF.

This clonotype has just a few counts. The V and J genes are TRBV5-1 and TRBJ2-1; TRBD2 matches 7 bases. Losses at the gene ends were 0 bases for V and 2 bases for J; bases not matched to a gene: 5. The germline V gene has CDR1 SGHRS and CDR2 YFSETQ. The CDR3 consists of 16 residues. In DNA, the CDR3 is TGCGCCAGCAGCTTGGAGGGCGGGAGAGCCTACAATGAGCAGTTCTTC. Encoded protein: CASSLEGGRAYNEQFF.

Concerning this clonotype: A clone one base away is much larger, so this may be a read error. The chain is built from TRBV4-2 and TRBJ2-2; perhaps TRBD2 as D (6 bases). CDR1 is LGHNA and CDR2 is YNFKEQ in the germline V gene. CDR3 length: 14 residues. As DNA, the CDR3 is TGTGCCAACAGCCAAGTCGGGAGCAGCGGGGAGCTGTTTTTT. This gives the protein CANSQVGSSGELFF.

V usage is TRBV5-6 and J usage is TRBJ2-7, with 11 bases matching TRBD2. The CDR3 is 15 residues long. Unmatched junction bases numbered 6, after V lost 3 bases and J lost 4 bases. Germline loops: CDR1 SGHDT, CDR2 YYEEEE. This CDR3 is CASSSNSGRGYEQYF. The CDR3 DNA is TGTGCCAGCAGCTCCAATAGCGGGAGGGGATACGAGCAGTACTTC.

The gene calls are TRBV20-1 and TRBJ1-1; D not resolved. V lost 0 bases, J lost 10 bases, and 12 bases lay in between. CDR3 length: 12 amino acids. Germline V gene sequence: CDR1 DFQATT, CDR2 SNEGSKA (reference sequence). The CDR3 sequence is CSARESRFLAFF. The DNA for the CDR3 is TGCAGTGCTAGAGAGTCGAGATTTTTAGCTTTCTTT.

V gene TRBV3-1 combines with J gene TRBJ2-4; TRBD2 might be the D (6 bases). The V end lost 8 bases, the J end lost 5 bases, and 19 bases lay between the germline ends. Germline V gene data show CDR1 as LGHDT and CDR2 as YNNKEL (reference sequence). The CDR3 is 15 residues long. The CDR3 loop reads CASGKIGTLENIQYF. CDR3 bases: TGTGCCAGCGGAAAAATCGGGACTCTGGAAAACATTCAGTACTTC.

Worth noting for this clonotype: The junction departs from the called germline gene at one end, perhaps through a read error. The J gene is TRBJ2-4, the V gene TRBV20-1; 8 nucleotides match TRBD2. The DNA end is more similar to TRBJ2-7, so the J call may be wrong. This CDR3 is built from 16 residues. Per the germline V gene, CDR1 is DFQATT and CDR2 is SNEGSKA (reference sequence). CDR3 sequence: CGARTTQTSGLYEQYF. CDR3 DNA sequence: TGCGGTGCTAGAACCACTCAAACTAGCGGCCTCTACGAGCAGTACTTC.

To note about this clonotype: A read error may produce the germline difference seen at one junction end. The chain has TRBV9 and TRBJ2-1; 7 bases agree with TRBD2. In germline, CDR1 is SGDLS, CDR2 YYNGEE. The CDR3 is 16 amino acids. This chain's CDR3 is CASQRGGGSSHNEQFF. CDR3 nucleotides: TGTGCCAGTCAACGCGGGGGTGGGAGCTCCCACAATGAGCAGTTCTTC.

The chain couples TRBV28 to TRBJ1-1; TRBD1 aligns across 9 bases. V was pared by 3 bases and J by 8 bases, with 4 bases of the junction left unmatched. CDR3 length equals 13 residues. Germline assignment: CDR1 MDHEN and CDR2 SYDVKM. In DNA form, the CDR3 reads TGTGCCAGCAGTTTTTCGACAGGGGGAGAAGCTTTCTTT. Encoded protein: CASSFSTGGEAFF.

The chain is built from TRBV25-1 and TRBJ1-4, with 9 bases lining up with TRBD1. The trim removed 3 bases at V and 7 bases at J, leaving 6 bases unmatched. CDR3 length equals 15 residues. The germline V gene encodes CDR1 MGHDK and CDR2 SYGVNS. CDR3 coding DNA: TGTGCCAGCAGTGAGACACAGGGGGCGCGTGAAAAACTGTTTTTT. Translation: CASSETQGAREKLFF.

The rearrangement links TRBV9 to TRBJ2-1; D perhaps matches TRBD2 (6 bases). The germline gives CDR1 SGDLS, CDR2 YYNGEE. The V and J ends lost 2 bases and 3 bases respectively, with 12 bases between them. The CDR3 spans 15 residues. CDR3 sequence (DNA): TGTGCCAGCAGCGTTAGGGTGGGGGGCTACAATGAGCAGTTCTTC. Its translation is CASSVRVGGYNEQFF.

The J gene is TRBJ2-1, the V gene TRBV4-3; 7 nucleotides agree with TRBD2. The CDR3 spans 15 residues. The V gene end was trimmed by 0 bases and the J gene end by 8 bases; junction bases not matched to a gene: 7. CDR1 LGHNA and CDR2 YSLEER come from the germline V gene. CDR3 sequence: CASSQDGLEGYEQFF. CDR3 bases: TGCGCCAGCAGCCAAGATGGACTAGAAGGCTATGAGCAGTTCTTC.

This clonotype was recorded only once. An end of the junction does not agree with germline; a read error may underlie this. The CDR3 bases are TGCGCCAGCAGTTACTTGGCTCAACAAGAGACCCAGTACTTC. It encodes CASSYLAQQETQYF. This chain joins TRBV6-5 and TRBJ2-5; D uncertain. The V gene's germline CDR1 is MNHEY and CDR2 SVGAGI. The CDR3 loop spans 14 amino acids.

This rearrangement joins TRBV7-2 to TRBJ1-1, with TRBD1 as a possible D gene (5 bases). Germline CDR1 SGHTA, CDR2 FQGNSA. The CDR3 runs 17 residues. The V end lost 5 bases, the J end lost 4 bases, and 23 bases lay between the germline ends. The CDR3 DNA is TGTGCCAGCAGCCGTATGCGGGGCCGGGGGTCCTTCACTGAAGCTTTCTTT. It yields the protein CASSRMRGRGSFTEAFF.

V and J are TRBV20-1 and TRBJ1-6; 12 nucleotides match TRBD1. After removal of 6 bases from V and 7 bases from J, the junction contained 13 bases not matched to a gene. Germline-derived CDR1 and CDR2 are DFQATT and SNEGSKA (reference sequence). This CDR3 comprises 17 residues. The CDR3 reads CSAFNRDRGRVNSPLHF. CDR3 nucleotide sequence: TGCAGTGCATTTAACCGGGACAGGGGGCGCGTAAATTCACCCCTCCACTTT.

A few counts support this clonotype. The chain combines TRBV4-2 with TRBJ1-1; no firm D call. The length of the CDR3 is 16 residues. Germline V CDR1 and CDR2: LGHNA, YNFKEQ. V shed 1 base and J shed 3 bases, with 15 bases lying between them. CDR3: CASSQVNFRGDTEAFF. DNA for the CDR3: TGTGCCAGCAGCCAAGTTAATTTCCGGGGTGACACTGAAGCTTTCTTT.

In this sample, this clonotype turned up a few times. The V and J genes are TRBV21-1 and TRBJ2-7; the D segment call TRBD2 is taken from the table without a DNA check. TRBV21-1 is a listed pseudogene. This CDR3 spans 15 amino acids. CDR3 nucleotides: TGTGCCAGCAAGATAGACCCGGGGGTGGACTACGAGCAGTACTTC. It specifies CASKIDPGVDYEQYF.

The chain is built from TRBV20-1 and TRBJ2-7; 8 bases align to TRBD2. In germline, CDR1 is DFQATT, CDR2 SNEGSKA (reference sequence). This CDR3 spans 15 amino acids. The J segment lost 0 bases and the V segment lost 5 bases, leaving 9 bases of the junction unmatched. The CDR3 sequence: CSAYRTGGGSYEQYF. The CDR3 nucleotides read TGCAGTGCTTACCGGACCGGGGGGGGCTCCTACGAGCAGTACTTC.

The chain has TRBV28 and TRBJ2-7, with 7 bases that match TRBD2. The CDR3 sequence is 16 residues long. CDR1 and CDR2 from the germline V gene are MDHEN and SYDVKM. V dropped 3 bases and J dropped 7; count of bases not matched to a gene: 15. This chain's CDR3 is CASSFPSPVTSREQYF. In nucleotides, the CDR3 is TGTGCCAGCAGTTTTCCCTCCCCCGTGACTAGCCGTGAGCAGTACTTC. Combining the CDR3 with reference TRBV28 and TRBJ2-7 gives the whole variable domain DVKVTQSSRYLVKRTGEKVFLECVQDMDHENMFWYRQDPGLGLRLIYFSYDVKMKEKGDIPEGYSVSREKKERFSLILESASTNQTSMYLCASSFPSPVTSREQYFGPGTRLTVT.

The chain links TRBV2 to TRBJ2-4; D possibly corresponds to TRBD1 (6 bases). Germline assignment: CDR1 SNHLY and CDR2 FYNNEI. The CDR3 consists of 16 residues. V was trimmed by 4 bases and J by 0 bases, leaving 13 bases between them. The CDR3 sequence: CASSADRPLAKNIQYF. In DNA, the CDR3 is TGTGCCAGCAGTGCCGACAGGCCTCTAGCCAAAAACATTCAGTACTTC. Full variable domain (outside the CDR3, taken from reference TRBV2 and TRBJ2-4): EPEVTQTPSHQVTQMGQEVILRCVPISNHLYFYWYRQILGQKVEFLVSFYNNEISEKSEIFDDQFSVERPDGSNFTLKIRSTKLEDSAMYFCASSADRPLAKNIQYFGAGTRLSVL.

This clonotype was found a few times. V gene TRBV6-5 combines with J gene TRBJ2-5; D tentatively reads TRBD1 or TRBD2 (5 bases each). The V end lost 0 bases, the J end lost 5 bases, and 7 bases lay between the germline ends. Germline CDR1 MNHEY, CDR2 SVGAGI. The CDR3 length is 13 residues. The CDR3 DNA reads TGTGCCAGCAGTTACTCGTGGGGGGAGACCCAGTACTTC. Protein: CASSYSWGETQYF.